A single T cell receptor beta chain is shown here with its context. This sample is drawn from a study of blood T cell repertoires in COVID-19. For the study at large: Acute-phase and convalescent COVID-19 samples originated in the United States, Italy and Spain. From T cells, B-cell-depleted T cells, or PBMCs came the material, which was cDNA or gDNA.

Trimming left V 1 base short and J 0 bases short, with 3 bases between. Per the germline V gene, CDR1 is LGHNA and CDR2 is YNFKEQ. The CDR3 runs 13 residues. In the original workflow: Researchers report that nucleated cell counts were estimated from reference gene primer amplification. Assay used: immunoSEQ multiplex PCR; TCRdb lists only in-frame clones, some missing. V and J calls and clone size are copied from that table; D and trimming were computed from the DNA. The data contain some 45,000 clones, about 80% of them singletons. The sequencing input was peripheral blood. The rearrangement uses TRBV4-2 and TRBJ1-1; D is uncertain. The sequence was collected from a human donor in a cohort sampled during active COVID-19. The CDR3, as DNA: TGTGCCAGCAGCCAAGCGGTGAACACTGAAGCTTTCTTT. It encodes CASSQAVNTEAFF.